The TCR beta chain under discussion was sequenced for a study of T cells in Graves' hyperthyroidism and ophthalmopathy. Template material for amplifying TCR beta CDR3 regions consisted of RNA transcripts. Initially, a first-round RT-PCR of the TCR CDR3 employed the HTBI primer set. In TCRdb, the multiplex PCR reads were re-called with MiXCR into one record per CDR3 protein. The sample holds 490,000 or so distinct CDR3 sequences, approximately 48% seen once. The CDR3 loop spans 13 amino acids. CDR1 and CDR2 (germline): PRHDT, FYEKMQ (reference sequence). Between the trimmed V and J ends, which lost 3 bases and 5 bases, there was a span of 10 bases.

The chain employs TRBV13 and TRBJ2-5; unclear D gene. This sequence originates from an adult woman with Graves' disease, either hyperthyroidism or ophthalmopathy (not recorded which). What was sequenced was peripheral blood or thyroid tissue (not recorded which). CDR3 DNA: TGTGCCAGCAGCTTCCGAGCTCGGGAGACCCAGTACTTC. It yields the protein CASSFRARETQYF.